The subject of this entry is one T cell receptor beta chain. The junction differs from germline at one of its ends, possibly a read error. Germline CDR1 is SGHTA and CDR2 is FQGNSA. This CDR3 has 15 residues. The sample belongs to a study of blood T cells in healthy people across ages. The authors ran a second PCR of roughly 7 to 11 cycles using a sample-barcoded 5' primer and a J-beta primer mix. One entry per CDR3 protein, called by TCRdb with MiXCR from the 5' RACE reads. The sample includes around 800,000 distinct CDR3 sequences, around 43% of them seen just once. The sequence came from a man aged 60 to 75 in good health. The sequencing sample was made of blood. The genes are TRBV7-2 and TRBJ2-1, with 7 nucleotides matching TRBD2. CDR3 sequence (DNA): TGTGCCAGCAGCAGGGAGGGCTCATCCTACAATGAGCGGTTCTTC. This gives the protein CASSREGSSYNERFF.